This T cell receptor (beta chain) was documented in a study of graft-versus-host responses after intestinal transplantation. Study summary: Those transplanted obtained multivisceral, liver-intestinal, or isolated intestinal grafts. Each recipient received anti-thymocyte globulin induction, then tacrolimus and steroids for 2 to 4 years.

Whole-study results and caveats: Ileal or blood samples showed some GvH clones first, and such clones were also found in recipient marrow.

This CDR3 region has 16 residues. Trimming cost V 7 bases and J 7 bases; bases outside gene matches: 15. The germline V gene has CDR1 MGHRA and CDR2 YSYEKL. This clone was picked up one time. No antigen is known for it. The assay was immunoSEQ multiplex PCR, and TCRdb's table has in-frame clones only and misses some. The data hold about 120,000 clones, with roughly 96% observed a single time. The chain links TRBV4-1 to TRBJ2-1; TRBD2 aligns across 8 bases. This TCR derives from a human donor who received an intestinal transplant. The source was unstimulated CD8+ T cells sorted from spleen or lymph node cells, collected before intestinal transplant. For the CDR3, the DNA is TGCGCCAGCACCCCCAAGAACCTAGCGGGTAGGAATGAGCAGTTCTTC. Protein sequence: CASTPKNLAGRNEQFF.